The 26 T cell receptor beta chains below all came from one sample that was sequenced in a study of blood T cell repertoires in COVID-19. TCRdb's table, derived via immunoSEQ multiplex PCR, lists solely in-frame clones and lacks some. This sample has 75,000 to 100,000 clones, with roughly 78% found just once. The sample comprised peripheral blood. These receptors were taken from a man aged 45-65 years with active or convalescent COVID-19.

The chain carries TRBV12-3 or TRBV12-4 and TRBJ2-2, with D hard to call. CDR3 length equals 13 residues. V lost 3 bases and J lost 4, with 6 bases in between. CDR3 sequence reads: CASSFRATGELFF. DNA of the CDR3: TGTGCCAGCAGTTTTAGAGCCACCGGGGAGCTGTTTTTT.

The J gene is TRBJ1-1, the V gene TRBV9, with TRBD1 matching over 9 bases. The V and J ends lost 4 bases and 6 bases, in that order; junction bases with no gene match: 7. The germline CDR1 and CDR2 sequences are SGDLS and YYNGEE. This CDR3 is built from 14 residues. CDR3 loop: CASSPRDRVAEAFF. The CDR3 DNA follows: TGTGCCAGCAGCCCCAGGGACAGGGTGGCTGAAGCTTTCTTT.

Ten or more counts support this clone. The chain recombines TRBV27 with TRBJ2-1; no firm D call. Germline V gene sequence: CDR1 MNHEY, CDR2 SMNVEV (reference sequence). The V gene lost 4 bases and the J gene lost 9 bases, with 13 bases spanning the gap. The CDR3 spans 13 residues. In nucleotides, the CDR3 is TGTGCCAGCAGTTCTAACTTGGAGACTGAGCAGTTCTTC. It translates to CASSSNLETEQFF.

This clone was counted a few times. The genes are TRBV6-1 and TRBJ1-4, with TRBD1 identical over 7 bases. CDR3 length: 13 residues. V was pared by 1 base and J by 7 bases, with 0 bases of the junction left unmatched. Germline CDR1 is MNHNS and CDR2 is SASEGT. CDR3 DNA: TGTGCCAGCAGTGAAGACAGGGGTGAAAAACTGTTTTTT. It yields the protein CASSEDRGEKLFF.

This clone was seen more than once but under ten times. The chain couples TRBV5-1 to TRBJ1-5; a possible D gene is TRBD1 (5 bases). CDR1 is SGHRS and CDR2 is YFSETQ in the germline V gene. V shed 2 bases and J shed 3 bases, with 12 bases lying between them. The CDR3 spans 15 residues. The CDR3 bases are TGCGCCAGCAGCTTAGACGGGGGTCACAATCAGCCCCAGCATTTT. It encodes CASSLDGGHNQPQHF. Full variable domain (rest looked up from reference TRBV5-1 and TRBJ1-5): KAGVTQTPRYLIKTRGQQVTLSCSPISGHRSVSWYQQTPGQGLQFLFEYFSETQRNKGNFPGRFSGRQFSNSRSEMNVSTLELGDSALYLCASSLDGGHNQPQHFGDGTRLSIL.

The rearrangement joins TRBV4-1 to TRBJ2-3; 14 bases agree with TRBD2. Germline CDR1 and CDR2: MGHRA and YSYEKL. The CDR3 loop spans 17 amino acids. V shed 2 bases and J 7 bases; nucleotides not matched to a gene: 8. The CDR3, as DNA: TGCGCCAGCAGCCAACGACTAGCGGGGGGGGCTGCGAATACGCAGTATTTT. Translated: CASSQRLAGGAANTQYF.

CDR3 nucleotide sequence: TGTGCCAGCAGTTCCGGACAGGGGGGTGCCTACAATGAGCAGTTCTTC. Protein: CASSSGQGGAYNEQFF. The gene calls are TRBV27 and TRBJ2-1, with TRBD1 matching over 10 bases. Germline CDR1 and CDR2: MNHEY and SMNVEV (reference sequence). Trimming at V came to 4 bases and at J to 2 bases, leaving 5 bases not matched to a gene. This CDR3 spans 16 amino acids.

The rearrangement uses TRBV19 and TRBJ2-5, with TRBD2 matching 7 bases. CDR3 length: 13 residues. Germline lookup yields CDR1 LNHDA and CDR2 SQIVND (reference sequence). Unmatched junction bases numbered 3, after V lost 5 bases and J lost 3 bases. Here the CDR3 reads CASSPSGEETQYF. The DNA of the CDR3 is TGTGCCAGTAGTCCTAGCGGCGAAGAGACCCAGTACTTC.

CDR3 in amino acids: CASSLGQASNQPQHF. In nucleotides, the CDR3 is TGTGCCAGCAGCTTGGGGCAGGCTAGCAATCAGCCCCAGCATTTT. The chain links TRBV5-6 to TRBJ1-5; D call uncertain. Germline lookup yields CDR1 SGHDT and CDR2 YYEEEE. Trimming left V 0 bases short and J 0 bases short, with 7 bases between. The CDR3 covers 15 residues. Full variable domain (missing parts from reference TRBV5-6 and TRBJ1-5): DAGVTQSPTHLIKTRGQQVTLRCSPKSGHDTVSWYQQALGQGPQFIFQYYEEEERQRGNFPDRFSGHQFPNYSSELNVNALLLGDSALYLCASSLGQASNQPQHFGDGTRLSIL.

This chain uses TRBV2 with TRBJ1-5, with TRBD1 matching 10 bases. Germline loops: CDR1 SNHLY, CDR2 FYNNEI. The CDR3 consists of 16 residues. With 2 bases clipped from V and 2 bases from J, the junction kept 3 bases outside the gene matches. The DNA of the CDR3 is TGTGCCAGCAGTGAATGGGGGACAGGGGGCAATCAGCCCCAGCATTTT. Encoded protein: CASSEWGTGGNQPQHF.

The chain uses TRBV28 and TRBJ1-6; 8 nucleotides match TRBD1. This CDR3 spans 17 amino acids. Germline V gene sequence: CDR1 MDHEN, CDR2 SYDVKM. J was trimmed by 0 bases and V by 10 bases; bases with no gene match: 11. This CDR3 is CATLGQGLSSYNSPLHF. The CDR3 DNA is TGTGCCACCCTCGGACAGGGCCTCAGCTCCTATAATTCACCCCTCCACTTT.

The chain is built from TRBV5-6 and TRBJ2-5; 12 bases match TRBD2. CDR3 size: 17 residues. Germline values: CDR1 SGHDT, CDR2 YYEEEE. V dropped 1 base and J dropped 3; count of bases not matched to a gene: 7. Written as DNA, the CDR3 is TGTGCCAGCAGCTTGCCCGGACTAGCGGGACTAAAAGAGACCCAGTACTTC. Its translation is CASSLPGLAGLKETQYF. The whole variable domain, filled in from reference TRBV5-6 and TRBJ2-5, reads DAGVTQSPTHLIKTRGQQVTLRCSPKSGHDTVSWYQQALGQGPQFIFQYYEEEERQRGNFPDRFSGHQFPNYSSELNVNALLLGDSALYLCASSLPGLAGLKETQYFGPGTRLLVL.

The genes are TRBV28 and TRBJ2-2, with 11 bases identical to TRBD2. The CDR3 has 14 amino acids. Trimming cost V 6 bases and J 5 bases; bases outside gene matches: 2. CDR1 and CDR2 (germline): MDHEN, SYDVKM. DNA for the CDR3: TGTGCCAGCAGATTAGCGGGGGGGACCGGGGAGCTGTTTTTT. Translation gives CASRLAGGTGELFF. The full variable domain, rest sourced from reference TRBV28 and TRBJ2-2, is DVKVTQSSRYLVKRTGEKVFLECVQDMDHENMFWYRQDPGLGLRLIYFSYDVKMKEKGDIPEGYSVSREKKERFSLILESASTNQTSMYLCASRLAGGTGELFFGEGSRLTVL.

This chain joins TRBV28 and TRBJ1-2; 8 bases align to TRBD1. The CDR3 contains 13 residues. V was pared by 8 bases and J by 5 bases, with 7 bases of the junction left unmatched. CDR1 is MDHEN, CDR2 SYDVKM, per germline. The CDR3 DNA reads TGTGCCAGCGGAACAGGGGGTGGATATGGCTACACCTTC. It is translated as CASGTGGGYGYTF.

The V call is TRBV3-1 (or the pseudogene TRBV3-2), the J call TRBJ2-1; no definite D call. The CDR3 contains 15 residues. V lost 0 bases and J lost 6, with 12 bases in between. Germline V lookup: CDR1 LGHDT, CDR2 YNNKEL (reference sequence). CDR3 amino acids: CASSQDPAGSNEQFF. CDR3 bases: TGTGCCAGCAGCCAAGATCCGGCAGGAAGCAATGAGCAGTTCTTC.

This chain joins TRBV6-1 and TRBJ2-3, with TRBD2 matching over 14 bases. The CDR3 extends over 18 amino acids. Germline CDR1 MNHNS, CDR2 SASEGT. V shed 0 bases and J 0 bases; nucleotides not matched to a gene: 2. The CDR3 DNA reads as TGTGCCAGCAGTGAAGCTTGGACTAGCGGGGGGAGCACAGATACGCAGTATTTT. It is translated as CASSEAWTSGGSTDTQYF.

This clone has a handful of counts. CDR3 amino acids: CASSTKGAGGSEQYV. The CDR3 nucleotides are TGTGCCAGCAGCACCAAGGGGGCGGGGGGAAGCGAGCAGTACGTC. The chain has TRBV5-4 and TRBJ2-7; D perhaps matches TRBD2 (8 bases). The germline V gene has CDR1 SGHNT and CDR2 YYREEE (reference sequence). The CDR3 runs 15 residues. The V gene lost 4 bases and the J gene lost 6 bases, with 20 bases spanning the gap.

V and J are TRBV28 and TRBJ1-4; TRBD1 matches at 8 bases. This CDR3 contains 16 residues. Germline trimming cut 3 bases from V and 2 bases from J; bases unmatched to any gene: 5. Germline assignment: CDR1 MDHEN and CDR2 SYDVKM. CDR3 DNA: TGTGCCAGCAGTTTGACAGGGGCAGGGACTAATGAAAAACTGTTTTTT. This sequence encodes CASSLTGAGTNEKLFF.

This clone came up many times. The V call is TRBV3-1 (or the pseudogene TRBV3-2), the J call TRBJ1-5; D uncertain. V lost 1 base, J lost 5 bases, and 6 bases lay in between. Germline loops: CDR1 LGHDT, CDR2 YNNKEL (reference sequence). The CDR3 sequence is 13 residues long. CDR3 nucleotide sequence: TGTGCCAGCAGCCAAGGTGTATATCAGCCCCAGCATTTT. Its translation: CASSQGVYQPQHF.

This clone has just a few counts. The chain combines TRBV10-1 with TRBJ2-2; tentatively, D is TRBD2 (5 bases). The V end lost 4 bases, the J end lost 1 base, and 7 bases lay between the germline ends. The length of the CDR3 is 14 residues. Germline V gene sequence: CDR1 WNHNN, CDR2 SYGVQD (reference sequence). The CDR3 DNA is TGCGCCAGCAGTGCCGGGATGAACACCGGGGAGCTGTTTTTT. Protein product: CASSAGMNTGELFF.

The chain carries TRBV7-6 and TRBJ2-1; D unresolved. Germline V CDR1 and CDR2: SGHVS, FNYEAQ. The CDR3 sequence is 15 residues long. Trimming shortened V by 4 bases and J by 7 bases, and 17 bases separated the two germline ends. The CDR3, as DNA: TGTGCCAGCAGCTCCTCTTTATATACCGGGAATGAGCAGTTCTTC. It is translated as CASSSSLYTGNEQFF.

The V call is TRBV6-1, the J call TRBJ2-7; TRBD1 might be the D (6 bases). V was shortened by 2 bases and J by 3 bases, with 11 bases between the two germline ends. Germline values: CDR1 MNHNS, CDR2 SASEGT. The length of the CDR3 is 14 residues. The CDR3, as DNA: TGTGCCAGCAGTGAACTCCAGGGGTACTACGAGCAGTACTTC. Amino acid sequence: CASSELQGYYEQYF.

The genes are TRBV29-1 and TRBJ2-1; TRBD1 aligns across 10 bases. This CDR3 region has 14 residues. Germline V gene lookup returns CDR1 SQVTM and CDR2 ANQGSEA. The junction had 3 bases not matched to a gene; V was cut back by 6 bases and J by 1 base. CDR3 bases: TGCAGCGTAGGGACAGGGGTTTCCTACAATGAGCAGTTCTTC. It yields the protein CSVGTGVSYNEQFF.

The chain recombines TRBV5-1 with TRBJ2-7; TRBD1 matches 9 bases. The CDR3 totals 13 residues. Per germline, CDR1 SGHRS and CDR2 YFSETQ. The V gene end was trimmed by 5 bases and the J gene end by 1 base; junction bases not matched to a gene: 1. This chain's CDR3 is CASRGQGSYEQYF. CDR3 sequence (DNA): TGCGCCAGCAGGGGACAGGGTTCCTACGAGCAGTACTTC.

V is TRBV2 and J is TRBJ2-7; possible D gene TRBD2, 7 bases. The length of the CDR3 is 16 residues. Trimming took off 5 bases at V and 0 bases at J, with 17 bases between the two ends. From germline, CDR1 is SNHLY and CDR2 FYNNEI. DNA for the CDR3: TGTGCCAGCAGTATGGGGCGGGGGCAGAACTCCTACGAGCAGTACTTC. It translates to CASSMGRGQNSYEQYF.

The chain carries TRBV5-1 and TRBJ2-3, with TRBD2 as a possible D gene (5 bases). V lost 6 bases and J 8 bases, leaving 19 bases between the germline ends. The CDR3 is 14 amino acids. In germline, CDR1 is SGHRS, CDR2 YFSETQ. CDR3 DNA: TGCGCCAGCAAAGAGGGCTCCGGGGAAGTTACGCAGTATTTT. It specifies CASKEGSGEVTQYF.